A single sample gave rise to the 16 T cell receptor beta chains below, sequenced in a study of blood T cell repertoires in COVID-19. The repertoire was sequenced with immunoSEQ multiplex PCR; TCRdb's copy has only in-frame clones and lacks some. The table records 250,000 to 350,000 clones, about nine tenths of them present only once. Sequencing was performed on peripheral blood. These TCRs come from a woman aged 40-49 years who had recovered from COVID-19.

The chain carries TRBV4-2 and TRBJ1-1; 7 bases are shared with TRBD1. CDR3 length: 15 residues. The germline V gene encodes CDR1 LGHNA and CDR2 YNFKEQ. The trim removed 0 bases at V and 1 base at J, leaving 2 bases unmatched. CDR3 loop: CASSQEGGQNTEAFF. The CDR3 DNA follows: TGTGCCAGCAGCCAAGAAGGGGGCCAGAACACTGAAGCTTTCTTT.

V and J are TRBV27 and TRBJ2-7, with 8 bases matching TRBD1. Germline loops: CDR1 MNHEY, CDR2 SMNVEV (reference sequence). Trimming removed 7 bases from V and 5 bases from J; junction bases left unmatched: 7. CDR3 size: 13 residues. In DNA, the CDR3 is TGTGCCAGCAAACGACAGGGGACCGACGAGCAGTACTTC. Amino acid sequence: CASKRQGTDEQYF.

The chain is built from TRBV6-2 or TRBV6-3 and TRBJ1-4; possibly TRBD1 for D (6 bases). CDR3 length: 16 amino acids. Trimming removed 2 bases from V and 0 bases from J, with 10 bases in between. The germline V gene has CDR1 MNHEY and CDR2 SVGEGT. CDR3 bases: TGTGCCAGCAGTTACCAGGGGCTAGCAACTAATGAAAAACTGTTTTTT. Its protein is CASSYQGLATNEKLFF.

This clone was counted a single time. The chain is built from TRBV24-1 and TRBJ2-1; the match to TRBD1 covers 7 bases. CDR1 KGHDR and CDR2 SFDVKD come from the germline V gene. The CDR3 totals 16 residues. The J segment lost 6 bases and the V segment lost 3 bases, leaving 10 bases of the junction unmatched. For the CDR3, the DNA is TGTGCCACCAGTGATCCTCCCCGACAGGGAACCAATGAGCAGTTCTTC. It encodes CATSDPPRQGTNEQFF.

The chain combines TRBV4-1 with TRBJ2-7, with 13 bases fitting TRBD2. The trim removed 3 bases at V and 6 bases at J, leaving 8 bases unmatched. CDR3 length: 16 residues. The germline gives CDR1 MGHRA, CDR2 YSYEKL. The CDR3 sequence: CASSHRLAGGLREQYF. Here the CDR3 DNA reads TGCGCCAGCAGCCACAGACTAGCGGGAGGATTACGCGAGCAGTACTTC.

This chain joins TRBV12-3 or TRBV12-4 and TRBJ1-1; no definite D call. The CDR3 is made up of 13 amino acids. The V gene lost 2 bases and the J gene lost 3 bases, with 7 bases spanning the gap. The DNA for the CDR3 is TGTGCCAGCAGTTTATCGGGTTACACTGAAGCTTTCTTT. This codes for CASSLSGYTEAFF.

The gene calls are TRBV5-6 and TRBJ2-1; TRBD2 matches 12 bases. The CDR3 runs 17 residues. The V and J ends lost 5 bases and 7 bases, in that order; junction bases with no gene match: 13. CDR1 is SGHDT, CDR2 YYEEEE, per germline. The CDR3 region has the DNA TGTGCCAGCAGTTTTGGGCTAGCGGGAGGGCCTCGGAATGAGCAGTTCTTC. Translation: CASSFGLAGGPRNEQFF.

The rearrangement joins TRBV28 to TRBJ2-7; TRBD1 agrees at 9 bases. Germline CDR1 MDHEN, CDR2 SYDVKM. The CDR3 runs 15 residues. Trimming cost V 6 bases and J 0 bases; bases outside gene matches: 6. CDR3: CASSPGTGISYEQYF. The CDR3 coding sequence is TGTGCCAGCAGCCCGGGGACAGGGATCTCCTACGAGCAGTACTTC. The full variable domain, in which reference TRBV28 and TRBJ2-7 provide the parts outside the CDR3, is DVKVTQSSRYLVKRTGEKVFLECVQDMDHENMFWYRQDPGLGLRLIYFSYDVKMKEKGDIPEGYSVSREKKERFSLILESASTNQTSMYLCASSPGTGISYEQYFGPGTRLTVT.

The chain employs TRBV2 and TRBJ2-7; 7 bases are shared with TRBD1. The CDR3 runs to 14 residues. Germline V gene sequence: CDR1 SNHLY, CDR2 FYNNEI. The ends lost 4 bases at V and 3 bases at J; junction bases unmatched: 6. The CDR3 is CASSVQGQDYEQYF. CDR3 coding DNA: TGTGCCAGCAGTGTACAGGGGCAGGACTACGAGCAGTACTTC.

The chain carries TRBV5-8 and TRBJ2-5; TRBD1 is a possible D gene (7 bases). Germline V CDR1 and CDR2: SGHTS, YDEGEE. The length of the CDR3 is 16 residues. V lost 2 bases and J lost 0, with 14 bases in between. The CDR3 region is CASSLGGTEYQETQYF. For the CDR3, the DNA is TGTGCCAGCAGCTTAGGAGGGACAGAGTACCAAGAGACCCAGTACTTC.

The gene calls are TRBV27 and TRBJ1-2; 9 nucleotides agree with TRBD1. Losses at the gene ends were 4 bases for V and 8 bases for J; bases not matched to a gene: 5. Germline V gene lookup returns CDR1 MNHEY and CDR2 SMNVEV (reference sequence). This CDR3 has 13 residues. The CDR3 DNA reads TGTGCCAGCAGTTCGGGACAGGGATCCGGCTACACCTTC. This codes for CASSSGQGSGYTF.

The V call is TRBV7-3, the J call TRBJ2-7, with 9 bases lining up with TRBD1. V lost 5 bases and J lost 5; bases outside the gene matches: 7. From germline, CDR1 is SGHTA and CDR2 FQGTGA. CDR3 length: 14 amino acids. The DNA for the CDR3 is TGTGCCAGCAGCCCCGACAGGGGGGGCAACGAGCAGTACTTC. Protein product: CASSPDRGGNEQYF.

The genes are TRBV2 and TRBJ2-7, with 7 bases matching TRBD1. V shed 6 bases, J shed 6 bases, and the junction held 11 bases outside the gene matches. The CDR3 is 14 residues long. CDR1 SNHLY and CDR2 FYNNEI come from the germline V gene. CDR3 loop: CASSRTGAPGEQYF. DNA for the CDR3: TGTGCCAGCAGCCGAACAGGGGCCCCGGGCGAGCAGTACTTC.

V is TRBV4-1 and J is TRBJ2-7; D not certain. The germline V gene encodes CDR1 MGHRA and CDR2 YSYEKL. The length of the CDR3 is 15 residues. V was pared by 0 bases and J by 3 bases, with 12 bases between. CDR3 in amino acids: CASSQDRWANYEQYF. The CDR3 DNA reads TGCGCCAGCAGCCAAGATCGGTGGGCCAACTACGAGCAGTACTTC.

The chain carries TRBV27 and TRBJ2-7, with D perhaps matching TRBD1 (5 bases). Germline values: CDR1 MNHEY, CDR2 SMNVEV (reference sequence). CDR3 length equals 13 residues. Trimming shortened V by 4 bases and J by 3 bases, and 10 bases separated the two germline ends. In DNA form, the CDR3 reads TGTGCCAGCAGTTCGCCAAGGGGCTACGAGCAGTACTTC. This gives the protein CASSSPRGYEQYF.

The chain links TRBV5-1 to TRBJ2-7; 8 positions agree with TRBD1. The CDR3 spans 15 residues. Trimming took 2 bases from V and 6 from J; bases not matched to a gene: 10. Germline V gene sequence: CDR1 SGHRS, CDR2 YFSETQ. CDR3 coding DNA: TGCGCCAGCAGCTTTGCAGCAGGACAGGGTCTCGAGCAGTACTTC. Its translation: CASSFAAGQGLEQYF. Supplemented by reference TRBV5-1 and TRBJ2-7, the full variable domain reads KAGVTQTPRYLIKTRGQQVTLSCSPISGHRSVSWYQQTPGQGLQFLFEYFSETQRNKGNFPGRFSGRQFSNSRSEMNVSTLELGDSALYLCASSFAAGQGLEQYFGPGTRLTVT.